Included here is one T cell receptor (beta chain) sequence, with context. Its antigen is still unknown. TCR beta VDJ and CDR3 profiles were obtained from a genomic DNA template. One entry per CDR3 protein results from TCRdb running MiXCR on the reads. The sample yields about 220,000 distinct CDR3 sequences, 40% to 50% seen once. Trimming removed 4 bases from V and 6 bases from J, with 12 bases in between. Germline CDR1 reads KGHDR; CDR2 reads SFDVKD. CDR3 length equals 14 residues. Only patients with CD8+CD57+ cell expansion on flow cytometry were chosen for sequencing. The data were obtained in a study of CD8+CD57+ T cells in acquired aplastic anemia. Study-wide context: Sorted CD4+ and CD8+ cells yielded around 3.2 ug of DNA on average. Whole-study findings and limits: Any difference that existed in CD8+ Simpson's diversity between patients and controls was not significant. Patients and controls shared twenty-nine CD8+ CDR3 sequences, which appeared highly expressed in patients and within their immunodominant clones.

The receptor was derived from a human donor with aplastic anemia. Source material: sorted CD4+, CD8+, or CD8+CD57+ T cells (not recorded which) from PBMCs. This sequence joins TRBV24-1 and TRBJ2-1; possibly TRBD2 for D (6 bases). CDR3 sequence reads: CATSEQGTANEQFF. DNA for the CDR3: TGTGCCACCAGTGAGCAAGGGACTGCCAATGAGCAGTTCTTC.